This TCR beta chain emerged from a study of vaccination and CD4 T cells after COVID-19. About the research overall: The convalescents were made up of six males and four females, two of whom were Hispanic. Overlapping spike peptides served as the stimulus for the cells. These peptides came from SARS-CoV-2 and from the common cold coronaviruses HCoV-NL63, HCoV-OC43 and HCoV-229E. Following dose two, a median about 71 days (range 14 to 241) passed before post-vaccine samples were taken.

A note on this clonotype: Antigen specificity is unknown.

This CDR3 has 15 amino acids. V lost 0 bases and J 5 bases, leaving 12 bases between the germline ends. Germline lookup yields CDR1 SGHNT and CDR2 YYREEE (reference sequence). CD4+ T cells that had been cultured provided DNA sequenced with the Oncomine TCR Beta short-read assay. TCRdb recomputed calls from the PCR reads with MiXCR, one row per CDR3 protein. The repertoire includes 7,000 or so distinct CDR3 sequences, approximately 73% of them detected once, and around 15% sits in the top ten. Treatment meaning: roughly nine-day PBMC culture with coronavirus spike peptide pools or control peptides (ViraFEST assay).

The source is a human donor who had recovered from COVID-19. V and J are TRBV5-4 and TRBJ1-5; D might be TRBD1 (6 bases). Sample: CD4+ T cells from blood, cultured in vitro. The CDR3 nucleotides are TGTGCCAGCAGCTTGGACAGGGCGCCGCATCAGCCCCAGCATTTT. It codes for CASSLDRAPHQPQHF. Supplemented by reference TRBV5-4 and TRBJ1-5, the full variable domain reads ETGVTQSPTHLIKTRGQQVTLRCSSQSGHNTVSWYQQALGQGPQFIFQYYREEENGRGNFPPRFSGLQFPNYSSELNVNALELDDSALYLCASSLDRAPHQPQHFGDGTRLSIL.